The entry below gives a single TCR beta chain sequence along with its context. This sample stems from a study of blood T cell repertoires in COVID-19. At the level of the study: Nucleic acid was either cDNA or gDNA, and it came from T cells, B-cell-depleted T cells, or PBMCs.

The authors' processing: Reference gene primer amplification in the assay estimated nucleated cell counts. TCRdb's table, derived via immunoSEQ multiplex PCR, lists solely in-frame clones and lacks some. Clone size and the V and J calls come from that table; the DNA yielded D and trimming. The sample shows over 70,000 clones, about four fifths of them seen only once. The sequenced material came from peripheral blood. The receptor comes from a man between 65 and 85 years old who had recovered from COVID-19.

CDR3 sequence (DNA): TGCAGCGTTGCCGGCCAGGGGCTGGGTTCTAATGAAAAACTGTTTTTT. This codes for CSVAGQGLGSNEKLFF. The J gene is TRBJ1-4, the V gene TRBV29-1, with a tentative D call TRBD1 (6 bases). The V gene's germline CDR1 is SQVTM and CDR2 ANQGSEA. Trimming pared 4 bases from V and 3 bases from J, leaving 18 bases between. CDR3 length equals 16 residues.